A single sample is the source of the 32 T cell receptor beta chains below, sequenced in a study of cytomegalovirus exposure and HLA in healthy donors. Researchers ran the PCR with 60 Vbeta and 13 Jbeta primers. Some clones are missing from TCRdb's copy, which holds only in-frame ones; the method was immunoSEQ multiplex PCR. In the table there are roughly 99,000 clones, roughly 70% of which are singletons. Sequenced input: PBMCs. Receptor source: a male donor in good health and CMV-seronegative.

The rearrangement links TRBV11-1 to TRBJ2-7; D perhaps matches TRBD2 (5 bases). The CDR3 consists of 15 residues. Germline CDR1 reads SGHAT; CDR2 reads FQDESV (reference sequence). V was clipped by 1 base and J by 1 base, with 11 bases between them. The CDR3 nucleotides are TGTGCCAGCAGCTTAGACGGGGTAGCGTCCTACGAGCAGTACTTC. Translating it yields CASSLDGVASYEQYF.

This CDR3 is CASSMRQGALSQPQHF. The CDR3 coding sequence is TGTGCCAGTAGTATGAGACAGGGGGCACTTAGTCAGCCCCAGCATTTT. This chain connects TRBV19 to TRBJ1-5; TRBD1 agrees at 10 bases. This CDR3 has 16 residues. Per the germline V gene, CDR1 is LNHDA and CDR2 is SQIVND (reference sequence). V lost 3 bases to trimming and J lost 6 bases; unmatched junction nucleotides: 8.

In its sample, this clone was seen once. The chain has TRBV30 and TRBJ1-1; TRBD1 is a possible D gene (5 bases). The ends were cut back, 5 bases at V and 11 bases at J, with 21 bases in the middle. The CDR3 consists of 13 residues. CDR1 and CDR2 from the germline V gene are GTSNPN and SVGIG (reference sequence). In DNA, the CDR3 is TGTGCCTGGGGTTATCTGGGGGGAGGAGAGGCTTTCTTT. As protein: CAWGYLGGGEAFF.

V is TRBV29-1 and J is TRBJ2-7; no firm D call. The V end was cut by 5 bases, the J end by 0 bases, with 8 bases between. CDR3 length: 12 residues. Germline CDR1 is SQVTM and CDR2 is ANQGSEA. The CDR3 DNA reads TGCAGCGTTACGGTCTACTCCTACGAGCAGTACTTC. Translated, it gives CSVTVYSYEQYF.

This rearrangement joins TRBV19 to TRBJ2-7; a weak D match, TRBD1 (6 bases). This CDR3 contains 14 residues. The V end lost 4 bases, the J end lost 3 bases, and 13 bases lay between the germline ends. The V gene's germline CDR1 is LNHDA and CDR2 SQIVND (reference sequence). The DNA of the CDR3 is TGTGCCAGTAGTAATGGGACACCGTACTACGAGCAGTACTTC. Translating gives CASSNGTPYYEQYF.

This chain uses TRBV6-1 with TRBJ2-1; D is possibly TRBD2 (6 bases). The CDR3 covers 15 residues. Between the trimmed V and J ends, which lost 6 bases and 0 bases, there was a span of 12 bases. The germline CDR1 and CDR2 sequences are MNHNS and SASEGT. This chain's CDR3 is CASRLAVTSYNEQFF. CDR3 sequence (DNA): TGTGCCAGCAGGTTAGCGGTTACCTCCTACAATGAGCAGTTCTTC.

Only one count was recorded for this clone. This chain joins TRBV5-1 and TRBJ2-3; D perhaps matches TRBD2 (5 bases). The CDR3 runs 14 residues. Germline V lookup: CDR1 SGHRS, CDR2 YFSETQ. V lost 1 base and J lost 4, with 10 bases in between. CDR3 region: CASSLSGEADTQYF. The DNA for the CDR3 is TGCGCCAGCAGCTTGTCCGGGGAAGCAGATACGCAGTATTTT.

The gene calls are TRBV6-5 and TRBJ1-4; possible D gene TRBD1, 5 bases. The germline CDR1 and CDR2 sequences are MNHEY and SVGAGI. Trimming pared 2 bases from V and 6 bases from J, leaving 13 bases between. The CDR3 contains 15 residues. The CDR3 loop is CASSYADQGYEKLFF. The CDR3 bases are TGTGCCAGCAGTTACGCGGATCAGGGATATGAAAAACTGTTTTTT.

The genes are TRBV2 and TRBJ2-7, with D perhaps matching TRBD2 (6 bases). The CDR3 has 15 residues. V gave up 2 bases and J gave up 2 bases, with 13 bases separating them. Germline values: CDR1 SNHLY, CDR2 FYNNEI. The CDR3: CASSEYGGVTYEQYF. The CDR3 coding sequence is TGTGCCAGCAGTGAATACGGCGGGGTTACCTACGAGCAGTACTTC.

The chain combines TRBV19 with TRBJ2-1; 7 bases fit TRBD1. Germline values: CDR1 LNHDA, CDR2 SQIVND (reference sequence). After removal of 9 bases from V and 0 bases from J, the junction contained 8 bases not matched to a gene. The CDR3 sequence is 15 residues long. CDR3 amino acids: CASQPGQNSYNEQFF. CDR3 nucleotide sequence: TGTGCCAGCCAACCGGGACAGAACTCCTACAATGAGCAGTTCTTC.

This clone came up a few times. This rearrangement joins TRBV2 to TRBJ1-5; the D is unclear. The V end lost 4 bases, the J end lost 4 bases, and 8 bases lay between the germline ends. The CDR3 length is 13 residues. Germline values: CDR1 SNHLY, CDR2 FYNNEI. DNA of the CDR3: TGTGCCAGCAGTGCACAGATGAATCAGCCCCAGCATTTT. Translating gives CASSAQMNQPQHF.

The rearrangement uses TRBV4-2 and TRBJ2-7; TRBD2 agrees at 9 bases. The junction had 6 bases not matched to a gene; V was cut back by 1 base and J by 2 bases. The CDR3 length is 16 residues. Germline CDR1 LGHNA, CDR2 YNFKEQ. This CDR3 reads CASSQVLAGDAYEQYF. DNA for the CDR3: TGTGCCAGCAGCCAAGTCTTAGCGGGAGACGCCTACGAGCAGTACTTC.

The CDR3 spells CASSMGTGAYEQYF. The CDR3 nucleotides read TGTGCCAGTAGTATGGGGACAGGGGCCTACGAGCAGTACTTC. The rearrangement uses TRBV19 and TRBJ2-7; 10 bases agree with TRBD1. CDR1 is LNHDA, CDR2 SQIVND, per germline (reference sequence). The trim removed 3 bases at V and 2 bases at J, leaving 1 base unmatched. The CDR3 is 14 amino acids.

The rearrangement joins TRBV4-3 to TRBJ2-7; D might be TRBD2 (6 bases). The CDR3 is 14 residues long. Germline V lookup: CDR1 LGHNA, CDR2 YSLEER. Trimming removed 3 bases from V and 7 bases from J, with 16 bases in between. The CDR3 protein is CASSQDVYRGEQYF. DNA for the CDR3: TGCGCCAGCAGCCAGGACGTATACCGGGGGGAGCAGTACTTC.

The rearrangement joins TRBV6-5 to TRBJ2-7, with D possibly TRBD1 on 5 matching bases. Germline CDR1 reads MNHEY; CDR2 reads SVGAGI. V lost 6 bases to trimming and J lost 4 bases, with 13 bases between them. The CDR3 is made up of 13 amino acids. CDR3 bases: TGTGCCAGCAGGATACCCGGACATTACGAGCAGTACTTC. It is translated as CASRIPGHYEQYF.

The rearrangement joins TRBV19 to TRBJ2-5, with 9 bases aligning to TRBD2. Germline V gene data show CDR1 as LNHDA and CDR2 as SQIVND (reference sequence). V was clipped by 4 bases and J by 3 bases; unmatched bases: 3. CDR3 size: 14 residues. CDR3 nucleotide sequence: TGTGCCAGTAGTACGACTAGCGGCGAAGAGACCCAGTACTTC. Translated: CASSTTSGEETQYF.

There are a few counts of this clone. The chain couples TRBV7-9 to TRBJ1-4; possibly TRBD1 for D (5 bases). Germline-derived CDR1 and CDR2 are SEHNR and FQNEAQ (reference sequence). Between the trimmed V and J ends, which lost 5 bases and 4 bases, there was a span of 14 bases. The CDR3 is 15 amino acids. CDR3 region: CASSLRGGFNEKLFF. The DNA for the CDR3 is TGTGCCAGCAGCCTACGGGGGGGGTTTAATGAAAAACTGTTTTTT.

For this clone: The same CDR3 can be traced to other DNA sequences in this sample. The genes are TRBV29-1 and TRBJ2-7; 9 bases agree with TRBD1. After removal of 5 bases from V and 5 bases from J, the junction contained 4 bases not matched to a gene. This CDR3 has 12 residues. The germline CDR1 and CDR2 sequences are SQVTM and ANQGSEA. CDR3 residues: CSVPTGGDEQYF. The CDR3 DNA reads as TGCAGCGTTCCGACAGGGGGAGACGAGCAGTACTTC.

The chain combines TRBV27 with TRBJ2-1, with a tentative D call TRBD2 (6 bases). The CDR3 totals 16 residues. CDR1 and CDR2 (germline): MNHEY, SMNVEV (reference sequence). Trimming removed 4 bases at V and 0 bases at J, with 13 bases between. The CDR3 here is CASSSVADLSYNEQFF. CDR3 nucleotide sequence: TGTGCCAGCAGTTCGGTAGCGGACCTCTCCTACAATGAGCAGTTCTTC.

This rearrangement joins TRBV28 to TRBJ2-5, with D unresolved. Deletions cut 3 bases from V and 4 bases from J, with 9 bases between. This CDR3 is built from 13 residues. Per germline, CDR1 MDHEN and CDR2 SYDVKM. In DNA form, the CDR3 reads TGTGCCAGCAGTTTTTCAGGTGGAGAGACCCAGTACTTC. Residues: CASSFSGGETQYF.

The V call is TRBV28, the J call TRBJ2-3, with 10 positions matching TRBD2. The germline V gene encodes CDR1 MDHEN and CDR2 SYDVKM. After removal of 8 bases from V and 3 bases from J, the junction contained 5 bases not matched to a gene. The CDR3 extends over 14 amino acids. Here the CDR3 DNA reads TGTGCCAGCGGGGGACTAGCGATGACAGATACGCAGTATTTT. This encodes CASGGLAMTDTQYF.

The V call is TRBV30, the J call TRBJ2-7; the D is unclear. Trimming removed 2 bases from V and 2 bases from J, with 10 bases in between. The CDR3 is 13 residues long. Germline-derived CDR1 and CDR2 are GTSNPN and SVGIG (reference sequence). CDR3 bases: TGTGCCTGGAGTACACCGATTCCCTACGAGCAGTACTTC. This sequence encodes CAWSTPIPYEQYF.

CDR3 DNA: TGTGCCAGCCGACAGGGTGATGGGGCCAACGTCCTGACTTTC. Translation: CASRQGDGANVLTF. The chain recombines TRBV7-9 with TRBJ2-6; 7 nucleotides agree with TRBD1. Germline CDR1 and CDR2: SEHNR and FQNEAQ (reference sequence). Losses at the gene ends were 8 bases for V and 3 bases for J; bases not matched to a gene: 4. The CDR3 contains 14 residues.

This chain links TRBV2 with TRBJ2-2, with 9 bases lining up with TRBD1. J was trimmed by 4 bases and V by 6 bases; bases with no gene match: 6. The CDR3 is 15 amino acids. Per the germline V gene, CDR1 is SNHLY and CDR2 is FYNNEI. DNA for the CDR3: TGTGCCAGCAGCGGTGGGACAGGGATCACCGGGGAGCTGTTTTTT. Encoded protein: CASSGGTGITGELFF.

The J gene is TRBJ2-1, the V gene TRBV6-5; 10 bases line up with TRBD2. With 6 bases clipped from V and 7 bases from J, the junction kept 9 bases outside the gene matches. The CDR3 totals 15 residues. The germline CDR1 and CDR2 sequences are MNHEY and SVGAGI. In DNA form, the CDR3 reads TGTGCCAGCAGGCCGGGGACTAGCGTGGGGAATGAGCAGTTCTTC. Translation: CASRPGTSVGNEQFF.

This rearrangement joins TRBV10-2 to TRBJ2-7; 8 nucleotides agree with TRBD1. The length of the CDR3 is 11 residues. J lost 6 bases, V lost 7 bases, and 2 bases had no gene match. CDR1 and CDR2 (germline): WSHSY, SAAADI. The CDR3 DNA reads TGCGCCAGCACCGGACAGGGCGAGCAGTACTTC. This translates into CASTGQGEQYF.

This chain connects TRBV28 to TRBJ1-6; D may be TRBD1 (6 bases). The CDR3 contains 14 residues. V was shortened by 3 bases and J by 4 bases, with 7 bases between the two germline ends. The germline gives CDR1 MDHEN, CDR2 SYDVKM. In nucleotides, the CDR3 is TGTGCCAGCAGTTTGGGACAATATAATTCACCCCTCCACTTT. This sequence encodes CASSLGQYNSPLHF.

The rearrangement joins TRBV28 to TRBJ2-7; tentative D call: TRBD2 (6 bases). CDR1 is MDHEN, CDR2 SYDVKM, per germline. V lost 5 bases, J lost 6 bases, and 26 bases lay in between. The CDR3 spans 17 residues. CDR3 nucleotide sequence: TGTGCCAGCAGTCCCACTGGCGCGGGAAGGGAATACAGCGAGCAGTACTTC. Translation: CASSPTGAGREYSEQYF. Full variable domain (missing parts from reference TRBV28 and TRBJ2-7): DVKVTQSSRYLVKRTGEKVFLECVQDMDHENMFWYRQDPGLGLRLIYFSYDVKMKEKGDIPEGYSVSREKKERFSLILESASTNQTSMYLCASSPTGAGREYSEQYFGPGTRLTVT.

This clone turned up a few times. The CDR3 nucleotides are TGTGCCAGCAGCCAGCGGCAAGAGACCCAGTACTTC. Translation gives CASSQRQETQYF. J is TRBJ2-5 and V is TRBV5-6; a weak D match, TRBD2 (5 bases). V was clipped by 4 bases and J by 2 bases, with 6 bases between them. Germline values: CDR1 SGHDT, CDR2 YYEEEE. The CDR3 runs 12 residues. The full variable domain, with the rest looked up from reference TRBV5-6 and TRBJ2-5, is DAGVTQSPTHLIKTRGQQVTLRCSPKSGHDTVSWYQQALGQGPQFIFQYYEEEERQRGNFPDRFSGHQFPNYSSELNVNALLLGDSALYLCASSQRQETQYFGPGTRLLVL.

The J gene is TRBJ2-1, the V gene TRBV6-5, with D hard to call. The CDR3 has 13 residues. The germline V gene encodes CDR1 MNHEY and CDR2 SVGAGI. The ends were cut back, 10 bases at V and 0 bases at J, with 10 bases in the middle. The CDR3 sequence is CAILESSYNEQFF. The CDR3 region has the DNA TGTGCCATCTTAGAGAGCTCCTACAATGAGCAGTTCTTC.

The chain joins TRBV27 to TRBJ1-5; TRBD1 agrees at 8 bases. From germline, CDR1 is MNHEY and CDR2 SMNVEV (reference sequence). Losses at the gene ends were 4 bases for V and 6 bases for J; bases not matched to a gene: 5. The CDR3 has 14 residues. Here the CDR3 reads CASSSTGAFQPQHF. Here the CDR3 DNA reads TGTGCCAGCAGTTCGACAGGGGCTTTTCAGCCCCAGCATTTT.

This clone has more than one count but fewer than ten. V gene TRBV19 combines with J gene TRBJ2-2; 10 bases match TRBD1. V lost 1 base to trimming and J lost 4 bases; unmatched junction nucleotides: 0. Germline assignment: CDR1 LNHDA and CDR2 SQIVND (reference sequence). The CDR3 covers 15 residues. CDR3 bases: TGTGCCAGTAGTATAGGGACAGGGGGCACCGGGGAGCTGTTTTTT. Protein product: CASSIGTGGTGELFF.